Presented here are 2 T cell receptor beta chains from one specimen sequenced in a study of blood T cells in healthy people across ages. Together with a sample-barcoded 5' primer, a J-beta primer mix was included in a second PCR lasting about 6 to 12 cycles. TCRdb redid the calling of the 5' RACE reads with MiXCR, one entry per CDR3 protein. The sample holds around 1.5 million distinct CDR3 sequences, approximately 59% seen once. Sequenced input: blood. The receptors were sampled from a man between 18 and 35 years old in good health.

This clonotype was picked up a small number of times. The rearrangement links TRBV4-1 to TRBJ2-7, with TRBD2 matching 7 bases. With 4 bases clipped from V and 0 bases from J, the junction kept 21 bases outside the gene matches. This CDR3 has 20 amino acids. CDR1 MGHRA and CDR2 YSYEKL come from the germline V gene. The CDR3 DNA is TGCGCCAGCAGCCGCCTGCCTGGGCTAGCGGCGGATTTAAGCTCCTACGAGCAGTACTTC. Protein product: CASSRLPGLAADLSSYEQYF.

The gene calls are TRBV5-1 and TRBJ2-7, with TRBD2 as a possible D gene (6 bases). The CDR3 loop spans 14 amino acids. V was trimmed by 0 bases and J by 5 bases, leaving 12 bases between them. Looked up from germline, CDR1 is SGHRS and CDR2 is YFSETQ. The CDR3 sequence: CASSLGGIGDEQYF. DNA of the CDR3: TGCGCCAGCAGCTTGGGCGGGATCGGGGACGAGCAGTACTTC.